Here is one T cell receptor beta chain with its context. Patients were excluded for uncontrolled infection, other autoimmune disease, pregnancy or lactation. The source of the sample is a study of T cells in Graves' hyperthyroidism and ophthalmopathy. For the study at large: Upon initial diagnosis and before any treatment, peripheral blood was collected.

Using RNA transcripts as the source, TCR beta CDR3 regions were amplified. Researchers ran a first-round RT-PCR on the TCR CDR3 using the HTBI primer set. TCRdb reprocessed the multiplex PCR reads via MiXCR and lists one record per CDR3 protein. The sample records around 390,000 distinct CDR3 sequences, about 14% being singletons. The CDR3 has 16 residues. Per the germline V gene, CDR1 is SGHTA and CDR2 is FQGNSA. The V segment lost 1 base and the J segment 6 bases; nucleotides outside the gene matches: 8. J is TRBJ2-2 and V is TRBV7-2, with TRBD2 matching 7 bases. The source is a woman aged 25 to 39 with Graves' ophthalmopathy. The sequencing input was blood. The CDR3 nucleotides read TGTGCCAGCAGCTTAGTTCCAGCGGGGACGTCCGGGGAGCTGTTTTTT. This sequence encodes CASSLVPAGTSGELFF.